This entry features one TCR beta chain sequence. Its target is not known. V shed 5 bases and J shed 7 bases, with 12 bases lying between them. Germline-derived CDR1 and CDR2 are SEHNR and FQNEAQ (reference sequence). This CDR3 comprises 12 residues. This specimen comes from a study of T-cell memory formation after mild COVID-19. Study background: In these data, TCR clusters were largely donor specific.

Whole-study results and caveats: Later expanders leaned CD4+, whereas clones that contracted between day 15 and 85 were balanced CD4/CD8. Whether day 37 second-wave clones are SARS-CoV-2-specific was not confirmed. CM and EM subsets held most contracting CD4+ clones; EMRA held CD8+ ones.

TCRdb ran MiXCR on the 5' RACE reads and lists one entry per CDR3 protein. The sample carries approximately 52,000 distinct CDR3 sequences, roughly 9% recorded once. This sequence was found in an adult woman who had mild COVID-19 (a few samples of this study predate the infection). Cell type and time point are not known. Sequenced sample: PBMCs or a T cell subset sorted from them (not recorded which). J is TRBJ2-7 and V is TRBV7-9; D is unclear. Written as DNA, the CDR3 is TGTGCCAGCAGCCCCTCGACCGGAGAGCAGTACTTC. The encoded protein is CASSPSTGEQYF.